Listed here is a single TCR beta chain. This sample stems from a study of blood T cell repertoires in COVID-19. Assay: immunoSEQ multiplex PCR; the TCRdb copy retains only in-frame clones and omits some. The sample has about 370,000 clones, over 75% seen once. Assignment of participants to cohorts was predicated upon participant-reported clinical history. The CDR3 extends over 16 amino acids. Trimming removed 0 bases from V and 3 bases from J, with 12 bases in between. Germline lookup yields CDR1 MNHNY and CDR2 SVGAGI (reference sequence). The chain uses TRBV6-6 and TRBJ1-3; the D gene is possibly TRBD1 (6 bases). Source material: PBMCs or T cells enriched from blood (not recorded which). The source is a man in his late teens or twenties who had recovered from COVID-19. The CDR3 nucleotides are TGTGCCAGCAGTTACTCGGTACAGGGCGGTGGAAACACCATATATTTT. Translated: CASSYSVQGGGNTIYF.